The entry below gives a single T cell receptor beta chain sequence along with its context. Its antigen is currently not known. No much larger clonotype is one base removed from it; base qualities were not supplied. The sample belongs to a study of T cell repertoires in cytomegalovirus infection (dated by TCRdb to the late 2010s). Background for the entire study: The peptide stimulations were aimed at well-studied HLA-B-restricted epitopes as well as recently identified HLA-C-restricted CMV epitopes, whose presentation resists viral immunomodulation. The HLA type of each donor mattered for the analysis, because public TCR beta signatures pointed to carriage of CMV infection along with the matching HLA type.

The treatment or condition label on this specimen signifies: in vitro stimulation with specific CMV peptide epitopes to enrich CMV-specific T cells. The sequencer was an Illumina HiSeq 1500. Clones were called with MiXCR by TCRdb after fastp trimmed the public reads at Q25, and only in-frame beta chains were retained. Each CDR3 protein gets just one entry, which takes the most common genes and DNA from the rows behind it. Within this sample are nearly 700,000 distinct CDR3 sequences, with roughly 30% of them counted one time only. Approximately 18% of the sample goes to the ten largest clones. At the junction V is shortened by 4 bases and J by 4 bases, with 18 bases in between. CDR1 and CDR2 are read off the germline V gene as KGHSH and LQKENI. The CDR3 numbers 16 residues from cysteine through phenylalanine. The read is trimmed to its CDR3 DNA, 48 bases read in frame from base 1. General conclusions and limits of the study: The ex vivo response was dominated by HLA-C-restricted CMV-specific TCR beta clonotypes, which also provided the single most frequent clonotype in two of eight donors. Carriers of CMV infection plus the relevant HLA type were discriminated by the cumulative frequency of public TCR beta family members in the study cohort and in an independent approximately 360-donor cohort.

This clonotype originated in a human donor in good health (CMV status not recorded). Some clones in this sample may be carry-over from other donors' samples. The chain joins TRBV18 to TRBJ2-3; the D region possibly corresponds to TRBD1 (6 bases align). Sequenced here: cultured PBMCs, sampled from culture after CMV antigen stimulation. This receptor has the CDR3 CASSLNRAGGADTQYF. The DNA is TGTGCCAGCTCACTCAACAGGGCCGGCGGCGCAGATACGCAGTATTTT.